One sample yielded the 29 T cell receptor beta chains listed below, sequenced in a study of blood T cell repertoires in COVID-19. Sequencing was performed with immunoSEQ multiplex PCR; in TCRdb, only in-frame clones are kept and a portion is missing. The sample lists about 240,000 clones, approximately 78% occurring once. Sequences were obtained from peripheral blood. These receptor sequences come from a woman aged 55-75 years with active or convalescent COVID-19.

This clone was found many times. The chain links TRBV7-8 to TRBJ2-1; D unclear. V lost 5 bases, J lost 5 bases, and 4 bases lay in between. The germline CDR1 and CDR2 sequences are SGHVS and FQNEAQ. This CDR3 contains 11 residues. For the CDR3, the DNA is TGTGCCAGCAGCACAAACAATGAGCAGTTCTTC. Residues: CASSTNNEQFF.

The chain links TRBV19 to TRBJ1-4; no reliable D call. The V gene's germline CDR1 is LNHDA and CDR2 SQIVND (reference sequence). The ends were cut back, 10 bases at V and 0 bases at J, with 9 bases in the middle. The CDR3 has 13 residues. The CDR3 nucleotides are TGTGCCACCCAAGACACAACTAATGAAAAACTGTTTTTT. Protein sequence: CATQDTTNEKLFF.

The chain carries TRBV30 and TRBJ1-5; a possible D gene is TRBD1 (5 bases). This CDR3 region has 12 residues. CDR1 and CDR2 from the germline V gene are GTSNPN and SVGIG (reference sequence). V was cut by 0 bases and J by 9 bases, with 9 bases left in between. The CDR3 reads CAWSVLGGPQHF. CDR3 coding DNA: TGTGCCTGGAGTGTACTGGGGGGGCCCCAGCATTTT.

V is TRBV6-6 and J is TRBJ2-5; 10 nucleotides line up with TRBD1. This CDR3 is 14 amino acids long. Germline V gene lookup returns CDR1 MNHNY and CDR2 SVGAGI (reference sequence). J was trimmed by 5 bases and V by 5 bases; bases with no gene match: 5. The CDR3: CASSGEGQGETQYF. CDR3 nucleotide sequence: TGTGCCAGCAGTGGCGAGGGACAGGGGGAGACCCAGTACTTC.

CDR3 region: CASSVAASSYEQYF. Here the CDR3 DNA reads TGTGCCAGCAGTGTCGCAGCGAGCTCCTACGAGCAGTACTTC. The gene calls are TRBV2 and TRBJ2-7; D is uncertain. V was shortened by 4 bases and J by 0 bases, with 10 bases between the two germline ends. CDR3 length: 14 amino acids. The germline gives CDR1 SNHLY, CDR2 FYNNEI.

In nucleotides, the CDR3 is TGCAGCGTTGTAAAGTTTCAGGGTACTGAAGCTTTCTTT. Translated, it gives CSVVKFQGTEAFF. The genes are TRBV29-1 and TRBJ1-1, with D possibly being TRBD1 (5 bases). Trimming removed 4 bases at V and 5 bases at J, with 14 bases between. CDR3 length: 13 residues. CDR1 and CDR2 (germline): SQVTM, ANQGSEA.

The count of this clone is one. In nucleotides, the CDR3 is TGTGCCAGCAGGCGCGACAGGGGGGACTACAATGAGCAGTTCTTC. It yields the protein CASRRDRGDYNEQFF. The rearrangement joins TRBV6-5 to TRBJ2-1; TRBD1 agrees at 9 bases. Germline V gives CDR1 MNHEY, CDR2 SVGAGI. After removal of 6 bases from V and 3 bases from J, the junction contained 6 bases not matched to a gene. CDR3 length: 15 amino acids.

The rearrangement links TRBV5-4 to TRBJ2-3; possible D gene TRBD2, 6 bases. This CDR3 contains 16 residues. Looked up from germline, CDR1 is SGHNT and CDR2 is YYREEE (reference sequence). The V and J ends lost 0 bases and 4 bases respectively, with 15 bases between them. The CDR3 loop reads CASSLAPGRSSDTQYF. In DNA, the CDR3 is TGTGCCAGCAGCTTGGCTCCAGGGAGGTCCTCAGATACGCAGTATTTT.

J is TRBJ1-2 and V is TRBV10-2; D is undetermined. There are 13 residues in the CDR3. Trimming left V 10 bases short and J 4 bases short, with 16 bases between. Per germline, CDR1 WSHSY and CDR2 SAAADI. Here the CDR3 reads CATRPSEGYGYTF. DNA of the CDR3: TGCGCCACGCGACCTTCGGAGGGCTATGGCTACACCTTC.

CDR3 nucleotide sequence: TGTGCCAGCAGTCACGGTGGGACAGGGGGCTACGAGCAGTACTTC. This translates into CASSHGGTGGYEQYF. The gene calls are TRBV6-5 and TRBJ2-7; 11 bases fit TRBD1. The CDR3 covers 15 residues. Trimming took 5 bases from V and 3 from J; bases not matched to a gene: 6. Germline V lookup: CDR1 MNHEY, CDR2 SVGAGI.

The V gene is TRBV7-8, the J gene TRBJ1-1, with D unresolved. Germline CDR1 is SGHVS and CDR2 is FQNEAQ. The CDR3 has 12 amino acids. V was cut by 3 bases and J by 4 bases, with 6 bases left in between. CDR3 residues: CASSFSGTEAFF. CDR3 coding DNA: TGTGCCAGCAGCTTTTCCGGCACTGAAGCTTTCTTT.

This clone was picked up one time. This chain joins TRBV10-3 and TRBJ1-2; 9 nucleotides line up with TRBD1. This CDR3 region has 14 residues. Germline values: CDR1 ENHRY, CDR2 SYGVKD. V lost 6 bases and J lost 0; bases outside the gene matches: 2. In nucleotides, the CDR3 is TGTGCCATCAGGGACAGGGGCACTAACTATGGCTACACCTTC. It specifies CAIRDRGTNYGYTF.

A few counts support this clone. The rearrangement links TRBV18 to TRBJ1-1; TRBD1 matches 7 bases. Germline assignment: CDR1 KGHSH and CDR2 LQKENI. J gave up 0 bases and V 2 bases, and 3 bases lay outside the gene matches. The CDR3 extends over 15 amino acids. CDR3 DNA sequence: TGTGCCAGCTCACCATTGGGACAGATGAACACTGAAGCTTTCTTT. Amino acid sequence: CASSPLGQMNTEAFF.

This clone was detected only a few times. This chain links TRBV18 with TRBJ1-2; D perhaps matches TRBD1 (5 bases). Germline CDR1 KGHSH, CDR2 LQKENI. CDR3 length: 14 amino acids. V was clipped by 3 bases and J by 5 bases, with 13 bases between them. For the CDR3, the DNA is TGTGCCAGCTCACCCCCGGGACTAGAATATGGCTACACCTTC. This gives the protein CASSPPGLEYGYTF.

The chain has TRBV2 and TRBJ1-6, with TRBD1 as a possible D gene (5 bases). The CDR3 loop spans 16 amino acids. CDR1 and CDR2 from the germline V gene are SNHLY and FYNNEI. The V end lost 7 bases, the J end lost 0 bases, and 13 bases lay between the germline ends. The CDR3 reads CASKGQVSSYNSPLHF. The CDR3 DNA reads as TGTGCCAGCAAGGGGCAGGTGAGCTCCTATAATTCACCCCTCCACTTT.

This clone was picked up one time. The V gene is TRBV18, the J gene TRBJ2-3; D gene unclear. V shed 2 bases and J shed 0 bases, with 6 bases lying between them. The germline gives CDR1 KGHSH, CDR2 LQKENI. The CDR3 is 14 amino acids. The chain's CDR3 is CASSPATSTDTQYF. The DNA for the CDR3 is TGTGCCAGCTCACCAGCTACCAGCACAGATACGCAGTATTTT. The whole variable domain, remainder taken from reference TRBV18 and TRBJ2-3, is NAGVMQNPRHLVRRRGQEARLRCSPMKGHSHVYWYRQLPEEGLKFMVYLQKENIIDESGMPKERFSAEFPKEGPSILRIQQVVRGDSAAYFCASSPATSTDTQYFGPGTRLTVL.

V gene TRBV11-2 combines with J gene TRBJ2-7, with TRBD2 matching over 12 bases. This CDR3 region has 16 residues. The V gene end was trimmed by 5 bases and the J gene end by 7 bases; junction bases not matched to a gene: 12. Per the germline V gene, CDR1 is SGHAT and CDR2 is FQNNGV. This chain's CDR3 is CASSASTSGGPGEQYF. Written as DNA, the CDR3 is TGTGCCAGCAGCGCCTCGACTAGCGGGGGCCCGGGGGAGCAGTACTTC.

This sequence joins TRBV11-2 and TRBJ2-1; no definite D call. Trimming stripped 1 base from V and 5 bases from J, with 9 bases between. Germline lookup yields CDR1 SGHAT and CDR2 FQNNGV. The CDR3 is 14 amino acids. CDR3 region: CASSLALEDNEQFF. The CDR3 DNA sequence: TGTGCCAGCAGCTTAGCGCTAGAGGACAATGAGCAGTTCTTC. The full variable domain, in which reference TRBV11-2 and TRBJ2-1 provide the parts outside the CDR3, is EAGVAQSPRYKIIEKRQSVAFWCNPISGHATLYWYQQILGQGPKLLIQFQNNGVVDDSQLPKDRFSAERLKGVDSTLKIQPAKLEDSAVYLCASSLALEDNEQFFGPGTRLTVL.

This sequence joins TRBV19 and TRBJ2-1, with 8 bases that match TRBD1. CDR1 is LNHDA and CDR2 is SQIVND in the germline V gene (reference sequence). The V gene end was trimmed by 5 bases and the J gene end by 1 base; junction bases not matched to a gene: 4. This CDR3 spans 15 amino acids. The chain's CDR3 is CASSPDRGSYNEQFF. The CDR3 nucleotides are TGTGCCAGTAGTCCAGACAGGGGTTCCTACAATGAGCAGTTCTTC.

The J gene is TRBJ1-6, the V gene TRBV5-4, with 7 bases identical to TRBD1. CDR3 length: 18 residues. Trimming at V came to 0 bases and at J to 6 bases, leaving 12 bases not matched to a gene. Germline values: CDR1 SGHNT, CDR2 YYREEE (reference sequence). CDR3 region: CASSLGGSTGVGNSPLHF. As DNA, the CDR3 is TGTGCCAGCAGCTTGGGGGGGTCCACAGGGGTAGGTAATTCACCCCTCCACTTT.

This chain connects TRBV5-1 to TRBJ2-1; D is perhaps TRBD2 (5 bases). Trimming pared 4 bases from V and 7 bases from J, leaving 6 bases between. The CDR3 has 11 residues. The germline gives CDR1 SGHRS, CDR2 YFSETQ. CDR3 sequence reads: CASSRRNEQFF. DNA for the CDR3: TGCGCCAGCAGCCGGAGGAATGAGCAGTTCTTC.

Comment on this clone: One junction end does not reproduce the germline sequence, and a read error may be involved. The chain joins TRBV28 to TRBJ1-2; no clear D. CDR1 is MDHEN, CDR2 SYDVKM, per germline. The CDR3 loop spans 14 amino acids. The DNA for the CDR3 is TGTGCCAGCAGTTTAAGTACGGCCGACTACGGCTACACCTTC. It translates to CASSLSTADYGYTF.

The V and J genes are TRBV6-5 and TRBJ1-2; D call uncertain. Germline loops: CDR1 MNHEY, CDR2 SVGAGI. The CDR3 length is 16 residues. V shed 3 bases and J shed 7 bases, with 21 bases lying between them. In DNA, the CDR3 is TGTGCCAGCAGTTATGATACGAGGGCCGTAGGGTCTGGCTACACCTTC. Translating it yields CASSYDTRAVGSGYTF.

The sample holds a few counts of this clone. The rearrangement uses TRBV19 and TRBJ1-2; 7 bases line up with TRBD1. V dropped 9 bases and J dropped 7; count of bases not matched to a gene: 23. CDR3 length equals 17 residues. The germline CDR1 and CDR2 sequences are LNHDA and SQIVND (reference sequence). DNA for the CDR3: TGTGCCAGCCAAGACCCGGGACAGAAGAATCACCGGTTTGGCTACACCTTC. Translation: CASQDPGQKNHRFGYTF.

The rearrangement links TRBV14 to TRBJ2-7; the D is unclear. Trimming removed 4 bases from V and 3 bases from J, with 10 bases in between. This CDR3 is built from 13 residues. Germline loops: CDR1 SGHDN, CDR2 FVKESK. The CDR3 here is CASSLSLGYEQYF. The CDR3 DNA reads as TGTGCCAGCAGCCTATCCCTCGGCTACGAGCAGTACTTC.

This clone was detected many times. The J gene is TRBJ2-7, the V gene TRBV13; possibly TRBD2 for D (6 bases). V was pared by 5 bases and J by 2 bases, with 13 bases between. CDR1 is PRHDT, CDR2 FYEKMQ, per germline (reference sequence). The CDR3 is 14 residues long. CDR3 sequence (DNA): TGTGCCAGCAGCCCCCGGGACTCCCCCTACGAGCAGTACTTC. Protein sequence: CASSPRDSPYEQYF.

This clone has just one count. V usage is TRBV4-1 and J usage is TRBJ2-2, with D perhaps matching TRBD2 (6 bases). CDR3 length: 17 amino acids. Germline V CDR1 and CDR2: MGHRA, YSYEKL. Trimming stripped 0 bases from V and 0 bases from J, with 11 bases between. Written as DNA, the CDR3 is TGCGCCAGCAGCCAAGAAGCTAGCGCCGCGAACACCGGGGAGCTGTTTTTT. Translated, it gives CASSQEASAANTGELFF.

The gene calls are TRBV3-1 (or the pseudogene TRBV3-2) and TRBJ1-5; possible D gene TRBD1, 5 bases. Trimming removed 4 bases from V and 6 bases from J, with 16 bases in between. The CDR3 length is 15 residues. Germline assignment: CDR1 LGHDT and CDR2 YNNKEL (reference sequence). The CDR3 region has the DNA TGTGCCAGCAGCCGCTACGGGGGAGAACGTCAGCCCCAGCATTTT. The encoded protein is CASSRYGGERQPQHF.

The chain joins TRBV7-8 to TRBJ1-1, with D possibly TRBD1 on 5 matching bases. Germline V CDR1 and CDR2: SGHVS, FQNEAQ. V gave up 7 bases and J gave up 4 bases, with 19 bases separating them. This CDR3 is 15 amino acids long. CDR3 nucleotides: TGTGCCAGCACCACCCTGGGGGGGGAGGGCACTGAAGCTTTCTTT. It translates to CASTTLGGEGTEAFF.